Listed below are T cell receptor beta chains from one sample, sequenced in a study of shared clonotypes between healthy human individuals. Using immunoSEQ multiplex PCR, the repertoire was profiled, and TCRdb retains in-frame clones only, with some absent. The sample has roughly 1,100,000 clones, 70% to 80% seen once. The sequenced sample consisted of memory CD4+ T cells sorted from blood. These receptors all stem from a man in his late teens or twenties in good health. The CDR3 runs from the conserved cysteine through the conserved F or W. D genes are given only for firm matches. Clone size is shown for a subset of rows, as once, few, many or a class of expanded clone.

CDR3aa,CDR3nt,j_gene,abundance,v_gene,d_gene
CASSLSGPDTQYF,TGTGCCAGCAGTTTATCTGGTCCAGATACGCAGTATTTT,TRBJ2-3,NA,TRBV28,NA
CASSYSDTGTYGYTF,TGTGCCAGCAGTTACTCAGACACGGGTACCTATGGCTACACCTTC,TRBJ1-2,NA,TRBV6-5,NA
CAWSRSGTNTGELFF,TGTGCCTGGAGTCGTAGCGGGACGAACACCGGGGAGCTGTTTTTT,TRBJ2-2,once,TRBV30,TRBD2
CAWRERGKDYEQYF,TGTGCCTGGAGGGAGAGGGGGAAAGATTACGAGCAGTACTTC,TRBJ2-7,NA,TRBV30,NA
CASSPQGVGYGYTF,TGTGCCAGCAGCCCACAGGGGGTAGGCTATGGCTACACCTTC,TRBJ1-2,NA,TRBV27,TRBD1
CASSQKGLGDRGFSREAFF,TGCGCCAGCAGCCAGAAGGGGTTGGGGGACAGGGGGTTTTCGCGCGAAGCTTTCTTT,TRBJ1-1,NA,TRBV4-3,TRBD1
CASSLSGAISYNEQFF,TGTGCCAGCAGCCTTAGCGGGGCCATCTCCTACAATGAGCAGTTCTTC,TRBJ2-1,NA,TRBV5-8,TRBD2
CASRVGSGANVLTF,TGTGCCAGCAGAGTGGGATCTGGGGCCAACGTCCTGACTTTC,TRBJ2-6,few,TRBV6-5,NA
CASSLDQGRTGYTF,TGTGCCAGCAGCTTAGATCAGGGGAGAACGGGCTACACCTTC,TRBJ1-2,NA,TRBV11-2,NA
CASGDREAFF,TGTGCCAGTGGGGACAGGGAAGCTTTCTTT,TRBJ1-1,NA,TRBV19,TRBD1
CASSVASGLYNEQFF,TGTGCCAGCAGCGTCGCTAGCGGCCTCTACAATGAGCAGTTCTTC,TRBJ2-1,NA,TRBV9,TRBD2
CASSVAGTDTQYF,TGTGCCAGCAGCGTAGCGGGCACAGATACGCAGTATTTT,TRBJ2-3,NA,TRBV9,NA
CASSPEGRVLGTDTQYF,TGCGCCAGCAGCCCCGAGGGGCGAGTACTCGGCACAGATACGCAGTATTTT,TRBJ2-3,NA,TRBV5-1,NA
CASSGIGLTNQYF,TGCGCCAGCAGTGGAATCGGTCTCACGAACCAGTACTTC,TRBJ2-5,NA,TRBV10-2,NA
CASSILDPRIRNEQFF,TGTGCCAGTAGTATTTTGGACCCACGGATTCGGAATGAGCAGTTCTTC,TRBJ2-1,NA,TRBV19,NA
CASSLERGTEAFF,TGTGCCAGCAGCCTAGAAAGAGGGACTGAAGCTTTCTTT,TRBJ1-1,NA,TRBV28,NA
CASSASTGANEKLFF,TGCGCCAGCAGTGCTTCGACAGGGGCTAATGAAAAACTGTTTTTT,TRBJ1-4,once,TRBV10-1,TRBD1
CASSSSPSGSNEQFF,TGTGCCAGCAGCTCTTCTCCTAGCGGGAGTAATGAGCAGTTCTTC,TRBJ2-1,NA,TRBV16,TRBD2
CASSPRTGDHTEAFF,TGTGCCAGCAGTCCTAGGACAGGGGATCACACTGAAGCTTTCTTT,TRBJ1-1,NA,TRBV27,TRBD1
CASSFRDSYYEQYF,TGTGCCAGCAGTTTCCGGGACAGCTACTACGAGCAGTACTTC,TRBJ2-7,NA,TRBV27,TRBD1
CASSTGLAWNTGELFF,TGCGCCAGCAGCACCGGACTAGCTTGGAACACCGGGGAGCTGTTTTTT,TRBJ2-2,few,TRBV5-1,TRBD2
CASSKYTGELFF,TGTGCCAGCAGCAAGTACACCGGGGAGCTGTTTTTT,TRBJ2-2,few,TRBV11-2,NA
CASSQEGVGGAFF,TGTGCCAGCAGCCAAGAAGGTGTAGGGGGAGCTTTCTTT,TRBJ1-1,NA,TRBV4-2,NA
CASSIGVTGAPLEQYF,TGTGCCAGCAGCATTGGCGTCACAGGGGCGCCGCTCGAGCAGTACTTC,TRBJ2-7,NA,TRBV9,TRBD1
CASSQDGTGMETQYF,TGCGCCAGCAGCCAAGACGGGACAGGGATGGAGACCCAGTACTTC,TRBJ2-5,NA,TRBV4-3,TRBD1
CASRADSLRSGYTF,TGTGCCAGCAGAGCCGACAGCCTCAGAAGTGGCTACACCTTC,TRBJ1-2,NA,TRBV6-1,NA
CASSSRGLQETQYF,TGTGCCAGCAGCTCCCGAGGACTTCAAGAGACCCAGTACTTC,TRBJ2-5,NA,TRBV7-9,NA
CASSEVMGNYGYTF,TGTGCCAGCAGTGAGGTTATGGGTAACTATGGCTACACCTTC,TRBJ1-2,NA,TRBV6-1,NA
CSVDSQGTDTQYF,TGCAGCGTTGATTCACAGGGCACAGATACGCAGTATTTT,TRBJ2-3,NA,TRBV29-1,NA
CASRPGQGTDTQYF,TGTGCCAGCAGGCCGGGACAGGGAACAGATACGCAGTATTTT,TRBJ2-3,NA,TRBV6-6,TRBD1
CAIGGGQPTGELFF,TGTGCCATCGGCGGGGGGCAGCCTACCGGGGAGCTGTTTTTT,TRBJ2-2,NA,TRBV10-3,TRBD2
CASNRGPAGGNEQFF,TGCGCCAGCAATAGGGGGCCCGCGGGAGGCAATGAGCAGTTCTTC,TRBJ2-1,NA,TRBV4-1,NA
CASSVGTESGELFF,TGTGCCAGTAGTGTTGGGACTGAGAGCGGGGAGCTGTTTTTT,TRBJ2-2,NA,TRBV19,NA
CASSSAQPNTEAFF,TGCGCCAGCAGCTCCGCCCAGCCGAACACTGAAGCTTTCTTT,TRBJ1-1,once,TRBV5-1,NA
CASSYSGGHSPLHF,TGTGCCAGCAGTTACTCGGGTGGCCATTCACCCCTCCACTTT,TRBJ1-6,NA,TRBV6-5,NA